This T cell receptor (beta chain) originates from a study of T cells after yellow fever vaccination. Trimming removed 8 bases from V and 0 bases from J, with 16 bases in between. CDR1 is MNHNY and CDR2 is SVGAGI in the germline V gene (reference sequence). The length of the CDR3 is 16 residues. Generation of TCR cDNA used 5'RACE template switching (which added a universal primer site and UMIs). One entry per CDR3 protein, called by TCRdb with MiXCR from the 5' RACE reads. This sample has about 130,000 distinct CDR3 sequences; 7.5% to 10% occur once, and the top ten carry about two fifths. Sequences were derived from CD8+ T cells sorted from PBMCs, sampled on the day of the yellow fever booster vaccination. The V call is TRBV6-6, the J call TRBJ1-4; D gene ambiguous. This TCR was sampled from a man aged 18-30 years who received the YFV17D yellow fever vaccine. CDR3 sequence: CASHLGPAATNEKLFF. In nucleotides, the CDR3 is TGTGCCAGCCACCTGGGCCCGGCCGCAACTAATGAAAAACTGTTTTTT.